The source of this TCR beta chain is a study of blood T cell repertoires in COVID-19. Study-wide background: T cells, B-cell-depleted T cells, or PBMCs provided the cDNA or gDNA that served as material.

Sequencing used immunoSEQ multiplex PCR; TCRdb keeps in-frame clones, though not all of them. The sample has around 380,000 clones, 70% to 90% seen once. Self-reported history from a screening survey and questionnaire set each donor's cohort. Two consecutive negative NP/OP PCR tests, clearance, or resolved symptoms defined Cohort 3 recovery. Germline V CDR1 and CDR2: LNHNV, YYDKDF (reference sequence). V was trimmed by 4 bases and J by 3 bases, leaving 19 bases between them. The length of the CDR3 is 17 residues. The source is a man aged 30 to 45 who had recovered from COVID-19. The sequenced sample was PBMCs or T cells enriched from blood (not recorded which). The chain is built from TRBV15 and TRBJ2-4; no reliable D call. The CDR3 region has the DNA TGTGCCACCAGCACACCCGTTGAGGCGTCGAGCAAAAACATTCAGTACTTC. It is translated as CATSTPVEASSKNIQYF.